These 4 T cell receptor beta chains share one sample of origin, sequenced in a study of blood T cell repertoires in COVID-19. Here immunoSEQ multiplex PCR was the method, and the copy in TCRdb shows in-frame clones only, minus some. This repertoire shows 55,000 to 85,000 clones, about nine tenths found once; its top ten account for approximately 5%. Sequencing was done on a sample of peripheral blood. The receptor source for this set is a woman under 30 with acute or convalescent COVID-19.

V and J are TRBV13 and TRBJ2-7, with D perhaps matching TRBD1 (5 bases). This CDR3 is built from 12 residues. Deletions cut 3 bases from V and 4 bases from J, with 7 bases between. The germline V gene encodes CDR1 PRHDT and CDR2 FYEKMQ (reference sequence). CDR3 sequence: CASSFKGYEQYF. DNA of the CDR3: TGTGCCAGCAGCTTTAAGGGGTACGAGCAGTACTTC. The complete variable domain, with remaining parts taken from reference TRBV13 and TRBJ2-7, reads AAGVIQSPRHLIKEKRETATLKCYPIPRHDTVYWYQQGPGQDPQFLISFYEKMQSDKGSIPDRFSAQQFSDYHSELNMSSLELGDSALYFCASSFKGYEQYFGPGTRLTVT.

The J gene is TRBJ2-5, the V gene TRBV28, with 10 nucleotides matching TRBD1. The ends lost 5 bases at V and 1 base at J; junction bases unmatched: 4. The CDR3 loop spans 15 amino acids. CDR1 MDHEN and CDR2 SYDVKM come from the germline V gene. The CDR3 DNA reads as TGTGCCAGCAGTCCGGGGACAGGGGTCCAAGAGACCCAGTACTTC. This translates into CASSPGTGVQETQYF.

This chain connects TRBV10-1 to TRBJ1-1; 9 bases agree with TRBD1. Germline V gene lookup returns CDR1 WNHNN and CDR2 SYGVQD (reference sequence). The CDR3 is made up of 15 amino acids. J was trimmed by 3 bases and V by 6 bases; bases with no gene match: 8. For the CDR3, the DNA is TGCGCCAGCAGGGGGGGGACAGGGAAGGACACTGAAGCTTTCTTT. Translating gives CASRGGTGKDTEAFF.

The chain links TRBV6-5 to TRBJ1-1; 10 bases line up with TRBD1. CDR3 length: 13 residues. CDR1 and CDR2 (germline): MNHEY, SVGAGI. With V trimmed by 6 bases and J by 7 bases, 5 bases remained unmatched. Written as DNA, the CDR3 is TGTGCCAGCAGCTCCGGGACAGGGGTTGAAGCTTTCTTT. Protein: CASSSGTGVEAFF.